The 10 T cell receptor beta chains reported below all come from one sample, sequenced in a study of T cells in Graves' hyperthyroidism and ophthalmopathy. Researchers amplified the TCR beta CDR3 regions from RNA transcripts. First-round RT-PCR targeting the TCR CDR3 was performed with the HTBI primer set. Using its own MiXCR run on the multiplex PCR reads, TCRdb lists one record per CDR3 protein. The sample contains around 700,000 distinct CDR3 sequences, roughly 32% of which appear only once. Sequenced material: blood. The origin of the receptors is a woman between 40 and 50 years old with Graves' hyperthyroidism.

Many counts were recorded for this clonotype. The chain links TRBV2 to TRBJ1-5; D not resolved. Trimming removed 4 bases at V and 7 bases at J, with 11 bases between. The CDR3 is 13 amino acids. CDR1 SNHLY and CDR2 FYNNEI come from the germline V gene. The CDR3 region has the DNA TGTGCCAGCAGTGGGACCCCCCGGCAGCCCCAGCATTTT. Translation: CASSGTPRQPQHF.

This clonotype came up a few times. The V and J genes are TRBV29-1 and TRBJ2-6, with a possible D match to TRBD2 (6 bases). The CDR3 sequence is 14 residues long. V gave up 7 bases and J gave up 2 bases, with 12 bases separating them. The germline V gene encodes CDR1 SQVTM and CDR2 ANQGSEA. This CDR3 is CSALGGPGANVLTF. Written as DNA, the CDR3 is TGCAGCGCCCTGGGAGGACCTGGGGCCAACGTCCTGACTTTC. Using reference TRBV29-1 and TRBJ2-6 for the parts outside the CDR3, the full variable domain is SAVISQKPSRDICQRGTSLTIQCQVDSQVTMMFWYRQQPGQSLTLIATANQGSEATYESGFVIDKFPISRPNLTFSTLTVSNMSPEDSSIYLCSALGGPGANVLTFGAGSRLTVL.

This clonotype has at least ten counts. V usage is TRBV20-1 and J usage is TRBJ1-5; 8 bases are a match to TRBD1. Germline V gene sequence: CDR1 DFQATT, CDR2 SNEGSKA (reference sequence). Trimming removed 1 base from V and 5 bases from J; junction bases left unmatched: 1. The CDR3 sequence is 13 residues long. The CDR3 protein is CSARGTGYQPQHF. For the CDR3, the DNA is TGCAGTGCTAGAGGGACAGGGTATCAGCCCCAGCATTTT.

This clonotype came up many times. The J gene is TRBJ1-1, the V gene TRBV19; possible D gene TRBD1, 6 bases. The germline gives CDR1 LNHDA, CDR2 SQIVND (reference sequence). The CDR3 spans 12 residues. Trimming removed 9 bases at V and 4 bases at J, with 12 bases between. CDR3: CASSQGITEAFF. The DNA for the CDR3 is TGTGCCAGCTCACAGGGCATCACTGAAGCTTTCTTT.

The chain carries TRBV7-2 and TRBJ2-2, with D possibly being TRBD2 (6 bases). This CDR3 spans 14 amino acids. Trimming removed 5 bases from V and 3 bases from J, with 10 bases in between. Germline CDR1 SGHTA, CDR2 FQGNSA. CDR3 nucleotide sequence: TGTGCCAGCAGCCAAGGGACTCACACCGGGGAGCTGTTTTTT. Its translation: CASSQGTHTGELFF.

The CDR3 bases are TGCGCCAGCAGCCAAGATCTGTGGACAGAAAACTATGGCTACACCTTC. Protein product: CASSQDLWTENYGYTF. The V call is TRBV4-3, the J call TRBJ1-2, with D possibly TRBD1 on 6 matching bases. The CDR3 length is 16 residues. With 0 bases removed from V and 2 bases from J, the gap between germline ends came to 13 bases. Looked up from germline, CDR1 is LGHNA and CDR2 is YSLEER.

This clonotype was detected only once. V and J are TRBV6-5 and TRBJ1-2; D is undetermined. Germline loops: CDR1 MNHEY, CDR2 SVGAGI. Trimming shortened V by 2 bases and J by 6 bases, and 7 bases separated the two germline ends. The CDR3 is made up of 12 amino acids. CDR3 amino acids: CASSYVRDGYTF. CDR3 bases: TGTGCCAGCAGTTACGTTAGGGATGGCTACACCTTC.

Notes on this clonotype: This may be a read error: a much more frequent sequence differs by one nucleotide. V and J are TRBV10-3 and TRBJ2-7; no clear D gene. Germline V gene data show CDR1 as ENHRY and CDR2 as SYGVKD. The length of the CDR3 is 13 residues. CDR3 sequence reads: CASSPLSDHEQYF. CDR3 nucleotide sequence: TGTGCCAGCAGTCCCCTTTCAGACCACGAGCAGTACTTC.

This sequence joins TRBV10-3 and TRBJ1-6, with TRBD1 as a possible D gene (5 bases). The V end was cut by 6 bases, the J end by 10 bases, with 16 bases between. The V gene's germline CDR1 is ENHRY and CDR2 SYGVKD. The CDR3 contains 14 residues. CDR3 DNA: TGTGCCATCAGCGCAGGGATTCCGTGGTCACCCCTCCACTTT. It codes for CAISAGIPWSPLHF.

This clonotype was found many times. V is TRBV2 and J is TRBJ1-5; possibly TRBD1 for D (6 bases). The V gene's germline CDR1 is SNHLY and CDR2 FYNNEI. Trimming pared 1 base from V and 7 bases from J, leaving 14 bases between. This CDR3 has 15 amino acids. In nucleotides, the CDR3 is TGTGCCAGCAGTGAAGACAGGGTTATAGGGCAGCCCCAGCATTTT. Translated: CASSEDRVIGQPQHF.